Below, 15 T cell receptor beta chains from the same sample are listed, as sequenced in a study of T cells in Graves' hyperthyroidism and ophthalmopathy. Amplification of TCR beta CDR3 regions was performed using RNA transcripts as template. HTBI primers drove first-round RT-PCR of the TCR CDR3. Using its own MiXCR run on the multiplex PCR reads, TCRdb lists one record per CDR3 protein. The sample contains a few hundred thousand distinct CDR3 sequences, roughly 13% of which appear only once. Source material: blood. These receptors were obtained from a woman aged 18-35 years with Graves' hyperthyroidism.

This clonotype was recorded many times. The chain recombines TRBV28 with TRBJ2-7, with TRBD1 matching over 9 bases. Germline loops: CDR1 MDHEN, CDR2 SYDVKM. The CDR3 length is 15 residues. V gave up 5 bases and J gave up 3 bases; unmatched junction bases: 8. The CDR3 loop reads CASSGKTGGSYEQYF. DNA of the CDR3: TGTGCCAGCAGTGGAAAGACAGGGGGAAGCTACGAGCAGTACTTC.

The J gene is TRBJ2-7, the V gene TRBV20-1, with 9 bases matching TRBD2. V lost 1 base and J lost 7; bases outside the gene matches: 11. CDR1 DFQATT and CDR2 SNEGSKA come from the germline V gene (reference sequence). This CDR3 has 15 residues. The CDR3 reads CSARAWREGLGEQYF. The CDR3 coding sequence is TGCAGTGCTAGAGCCTGGCGGGAGGGCCTAGGGGAGCAGTACTTC.

This clonotype has only a few counts. The rearrangement links TRBV5-1 to TRBJ2-3, with 7 bases lining up with TRBD2. CDR3 length: 16 residues. CDR1 and CDR2 (germline): SGHRS, YFSETQ. V lost 1 base to trimming and J lost 2 bases; unmatched junction nucleotides: 7. CDR3 sequence: CASSLNSAGVTDTQYF. CDR3 in DNA: TGCGCCAGCAGCTTGAACTCCGCGGGAGTCACAGATACGCAGTATTTT.

This clonotype has only a few counts. This chain connects TRBV28 to TRBJ2-5, with TRBD2 matching over 9 bases. The CDR3 extends over 17 amino acids. The germline V gene has CDR1 MDHEN and CDR2 SYDVKM. V was clipped by 5 bases and J by 2 bases; unmatched bases: 12. The CDR3 nucleotides are TGTGCCAGCAGTCTGCCCCGCCCTAGCGGGGATCAAGAGACCCAGTACTTC. Its protein product is CASSLPRPSGDQETQYF.

This clonotype was seen at least ten times. This chain joins TRBV2 and TRBJ2-5; D unclear. Germline assignment: CDR1 SNHLY and CDR2 FYNNEI. V lost 7 bases and J lost 2, with 8 bases in between. The CDR3 is 12 residues long. The CDR3 sequence is CASKKEQETQYF. CDR3 DNA sequence: TGTGCCAGCAAGAAAGAACAAGAGACCCAGTACTTC.

This clonotype was picked up many times. The genes are TRBV12-3 or TRBV12-4 and TRBJ1-1; D not resolved. This CDR3 contains 12 residues. V lost 5 bases to trimming and J lost 9 bases, with 13 bases between them. The CDR3 DNA follows: TGTGCCAGCAGTCCCCTTAACACGAAAGCTTTCTTT. Translated: CASSPLNTKAFF.

This clonotype has more than one count but fewer than ten. V gene TRBV28 combines with J gene TRBJ2-1; 10 nucleotides align to TRBD2. The CDR3 has 16 amino acids. The germline V gene encodes CDR1 MDHEN and CDR2 SYDVKM. The V segment lost 6 bases and the J segment 15 bases; nucleotides outside the gene matches: 20. CDR3 protein: CASSRDPLAGVNGRFF. The DNA for the CDR3 is TGTGCCAGCAGCCGAGACCCCCTAGCGGGGGTAAACGGGAGGTTCTTC.

Many counts were recorded for this clonotype. The rearrangement links TRBV28 to TRBJ2-7, with D possibly matching TRBD2 (6 bases). The CDR3 is 16 residues long. Per the germline V gene, CDR1 is MDHEN and CDR2 is SYDVKM. Trimming removed 6 bases at V and 2 bases at J, with 20 bases between. The chain's CDR3 is CASRALASGVTYEQYF. As DNA, the CDR3 is TGTGCCAGCAGAGCCCTAGCGTCCGGTGTGACCTACGAGCAGTACTTC. The variable domain in full, completed from reference TRBV28 and TRBJ2-7, reads DVKVTQSSRYLVKRTGEKVFLECVQDMDHENMFWYRQDPGLGLRLIYFSYDVKMKEKGDIPEGYSVSREKKERFSLILESASTNQTSMYLCASRALASGVTYEQYFGPGTRLTVT.

This clonotype has ten or more counts. This chain uses TRBV10-3 with TRBJ1-1; D may be TRBD1 (6 bases). The CDR3 totals 15 residues. CDR1 and CDR2 from the germline V gene are ENHRY and SYGVKD. The V end lost 3 bases, the J end lost 0 bases, and 11 bases lay between the germline ends. The CDR3 reads CAISEQGGMNTEAFF. The CDR3 region has the DNA TGTGCCATCAGTGAACAGGGTGGCATGAACACTGAAGCTTTCTTT.

Many counts were recorded for this clonotype. The CDR3 loop is CASSLKDSSSYEQYF. The CDR3 nucleotides are TGCGCCAGCAGCCTCAAGGACAGTTCCTCCTACGAGCAGTACTTC. This chain links TRBV5-1 with TRBJ2-7; D is perhaps TRBD1 (6 bases). The length of the CDR3 is 15 residues. Germline-derived CDR1 and CDR2 are SGHRS and YFSETQ. Trimming shortened V by 4 bases and J by 0 bases, and 14 bases separated the two germline ends.

This clonotype was observed at least ten times. The chain employs TRBV28 and TRBJ2-7, with D possibly being TRBD1 or TRBD2 (5 bases each). CDR3 length equals 14 residues. Germline CDR1 reads MDHEN; CDR2 reads SYDVKM. V was clipped by 7 bases and J by 3 bases, with 16 bases between them. In DNA form, the CDR3 reads TGTGCCAGCACCATGTCGGGACGGAACTACGAGCAGTACTTC. This encodes CASTMSGRNYEQYF.

This clonotype was detected ten times or more. The V gene is TRBV7-3, the J gene TRBJ2-1; D not certain. This CDR3 is 13 amino acids long. Germline CDR1 and CDR2: SGHTA and FQGTGA. V was clipped by 0 bases and J by 10 bases, with 10 bases between them. CDR3: CASSLTLGSEQFF. DNA of the CDR3: TGTGCCAGCAGCTTAACGTTGGGTTCAGAGCAGTTCTTC.

This clonotype was seen a handful of times. V is TRBV7-9 and J is TRBJ2-4; the D is unclear. The V end lost 1 base, the J end lost 0 bases, and 13 bases lay between the germline ends. Germline V gene data show CDR1 as SEHNR and CDR2 as FQNEAQ (reference sequence). The CDR3 runs 17 residues. The CDR3 DNA follows: TGTGCCAGCAGCTTAGGGCAGAGGTCCGTAGCCAAAAACATTCAGTACTTC. Its translation is CASSLGQRSVAKNIQYF. Looking up the rest from reference TRBV7-9 and TRBJ2-4 gives the full variable domain: DTGVSQNPRHKITKRGQNVTFRCDPISEHNRLYWYRQTLGQGPEFLTYFQNEAQLEKSRLLSDRFSAERPKGSFSTLEIQRTEQGDSAMYLCASSLGQRSVAKNIQYFGAGTRLSVL.

With regard to this clonotype: A single base separates this from a much larger clone, so it may be a read error. The chain is built from TRBV29-1 and TRBJ1-1; TRBD1 might be the D (5 bases). Germline V CDR1 and CDR2: SQVTM, ANQGSEA. The length of the CDR3 is 13 residues. V lost 4 bases to trimming and J lost 4 bases, with 13 bases between them. DNA of the CDR3: TGCAGCGTTGCCCGGGGCTGGGGCACTGAAGCTTTCTTT. The encoded protein is CSVARGWGTEAFF.

This clonotype was detected only a few times. This chain links TRBV10-3 with TRBJ1-4, with 10 bases that match TRBD1. This CDR3 spans 14 amino acids. Germline assignment: CDR1 ENHRY and CDR2 SYGVKD. Trimming removed 4 bases from V and 12 bases from J; junction bases left unmatched: 8. Here the CDR3 reads CAISGQGAARELFF. DNA for the CDR3: TGTGCCATCAGTGGACAGGGGGCTGCCAGGGAACTGTTTTTT.